This TCR beta chain is drawn from a study of T cell responses to AZD1222 COVID-19 vaccine. Study details: Analysis merged second doses at about 4 or about 12 weeks.

Sequencing was performed with immunoSEQ multiplex PCR; in TCRdb, only in-frame clones are kept and a portion is missing. The table shows over 100,000 clones, with around nine tenths occurring only once. CDR3 length equals 17 residues. V dropped 4 bases and J dropped 2 bases, with 22 bases sitting between them. Germline values: CDR1 SGDLS, CDR2 YYNGEE. Study-wide findings and caveats: Recipients of AZD1222 seropositive at baseline numbered only 6 or 7. It was only after the peak T cell response that any repertoires were sampled.

This clone showed up just a few times. Its antigen is unknown. This sequence was found in an adult in good health. This chain connects TRBV9 to TRBJ2-7; D may correspond to TRBD1 or TRBD2 (5 bases each). Source: peripheral blood, taken on day 0 of AZD1222 vaccination. The CDR3 nucleotides are TGTGCCAGCAGCCCAGAACCCCACGGGGCCGTTCCCTACGAGCAGTACTTC. This encodes CASSPEPHGAVPYEQYF.